This T cell receptor (beta chain) came from a study of blood T cell repertoires in COVID-19. Study summary: The cDNA or gDNA used as material had been derived from T cells, B-cell-depleted T cells, or PBMCs.

Enrolment of Seattle patients took place during active infection, and they were followed longitudinally. The CDR3 loop spans 14 amino acids. Per germline, CDR1 SGHRS and CDR2 YFSETQ. Trimming cost V 2 bases and J 4 bases; bases outside gene matches: 1. Generated by immunoSEQ multiplex PCR, the TCRdb table keeps only in-frame clones and is missing some. The sample has 250,000 to 350,000 clones, around 81% seen once. The sequence came from a person in their 70s with COVID-19, enrolled during active disease. This sequence joins TRBV5-1 and TRBJ2-1; 9 bases fit TRBD2. The sample comprised peripheral blood. The CDR3 nucleotides read TGCGCCAGCAGCTTAAGCGGGGGGTACAATGAGCAGTTCTTC. It is translated as CASSLSGGYNEQFF.